The clone carrying this TCR delta chain was observed a few times. Its cognate antigen is unknown. A far larger clone differs by one base, so this is likely a read error. Other DNA sequences in the sample encode the same CDR3. Looked up from germline, CDR1 is TVYSNPD and CDR2 is GDNSRS (reference sequence). The CDR3 extends over 18 amino acids. This sample stems from a study of γδ T cells in repeated Plasmodium falciparum infection. General study points: Repeated controlled infections reportedly drove waves of new clonotype selection in Vdelta2-negative, mostly Vdelta1+, gammadelta repertoires.

TCRdb reran clone calling via CATT on the multiplex PCR reads. The top ten clones hold around 22% of a sample with some 51,000 delta-chain clones, roughly 1.9% of them seen once. Vgamma9/Vdelta2+ and Vdelta2-negative gammadelta T cells were flow-sorted from PBMC for bulk sequencing. The sequence came from a pool of human donors (malaria-infected and uninfected, not separated). The source material was gamma-delta T cells from blood. The V gene is TRDV3, the J gene TRDJ1, with TRDD3 matching over 7 bases. CDR3 amino acids: CAFSNRDRGGRGGDKLIF. The CDR3 bases are TGTGCTTTCTCTAACCGCGACCGTGGGGGAAGAGGGGGCGATAAACTCATCTTT.